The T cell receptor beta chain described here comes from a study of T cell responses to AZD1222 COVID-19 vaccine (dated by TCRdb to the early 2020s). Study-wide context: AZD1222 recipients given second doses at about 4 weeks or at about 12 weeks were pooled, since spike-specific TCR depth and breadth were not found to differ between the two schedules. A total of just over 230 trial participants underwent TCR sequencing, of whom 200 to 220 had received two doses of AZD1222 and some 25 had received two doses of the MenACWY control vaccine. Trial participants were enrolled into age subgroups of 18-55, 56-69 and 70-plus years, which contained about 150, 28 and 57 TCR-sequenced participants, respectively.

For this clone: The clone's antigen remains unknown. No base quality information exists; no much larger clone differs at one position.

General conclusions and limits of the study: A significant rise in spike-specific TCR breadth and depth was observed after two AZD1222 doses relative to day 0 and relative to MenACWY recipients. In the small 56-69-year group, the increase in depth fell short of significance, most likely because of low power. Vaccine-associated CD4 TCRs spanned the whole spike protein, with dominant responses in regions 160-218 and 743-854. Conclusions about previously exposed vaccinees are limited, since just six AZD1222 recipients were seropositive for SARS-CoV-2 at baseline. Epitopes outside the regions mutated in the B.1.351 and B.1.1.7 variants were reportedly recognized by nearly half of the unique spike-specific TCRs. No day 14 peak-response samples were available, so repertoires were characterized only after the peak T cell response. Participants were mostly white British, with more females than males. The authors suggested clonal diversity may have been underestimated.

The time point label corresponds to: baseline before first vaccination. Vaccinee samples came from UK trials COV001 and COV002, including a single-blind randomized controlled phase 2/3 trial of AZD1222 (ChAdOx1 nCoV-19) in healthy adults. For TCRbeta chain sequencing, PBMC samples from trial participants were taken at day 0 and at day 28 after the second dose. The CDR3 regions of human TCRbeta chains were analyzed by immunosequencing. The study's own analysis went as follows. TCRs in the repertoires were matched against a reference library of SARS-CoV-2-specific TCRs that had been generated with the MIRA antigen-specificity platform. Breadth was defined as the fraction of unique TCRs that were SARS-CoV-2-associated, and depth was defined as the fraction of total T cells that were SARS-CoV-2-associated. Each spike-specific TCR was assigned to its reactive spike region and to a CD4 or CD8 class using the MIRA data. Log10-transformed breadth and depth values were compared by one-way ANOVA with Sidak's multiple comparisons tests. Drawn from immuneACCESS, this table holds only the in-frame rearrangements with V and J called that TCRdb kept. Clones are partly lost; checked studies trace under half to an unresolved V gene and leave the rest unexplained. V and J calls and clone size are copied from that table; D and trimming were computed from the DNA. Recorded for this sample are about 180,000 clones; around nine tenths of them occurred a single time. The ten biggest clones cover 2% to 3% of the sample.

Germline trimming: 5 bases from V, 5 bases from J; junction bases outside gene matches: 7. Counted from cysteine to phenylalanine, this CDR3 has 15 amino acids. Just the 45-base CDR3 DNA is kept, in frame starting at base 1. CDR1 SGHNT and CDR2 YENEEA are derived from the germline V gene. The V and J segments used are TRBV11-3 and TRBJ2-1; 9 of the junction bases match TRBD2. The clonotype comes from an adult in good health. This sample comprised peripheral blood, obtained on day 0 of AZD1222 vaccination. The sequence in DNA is TGTGCCAGCAGCAATCTAGCGGGGTTAAACAATGAGCAGTTCTTC. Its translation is CASSNLAGLNNEQFF.